This T cell receptor beta chain was recovered during a study of blood T cell repertoires in COVID-19 (dated by TCRdb to the early 2020s). Study-wide context: Collaborator samples came from the United States, Italy and Spain and covered acute and convalescent phases of COVID-19. The material from the prospective study consisted of cDNA or gDNA derived from T cells, B-cell-depleted T cells, or PBMCs. Subjects who had been exposed to COVID-19, were actively infected with it, or had recovered from it provided the deeply sampled blood TCRbeta repertoires that made up the dataset. The repertoires were released in a freely available public database intended as a resource for research on the immune response to SARS-CoV-2. Samples were obtained from the ongoing ImmuneRACE study (first 160 participants) and from about 1,300 subjects provided by 6 global collaborators. Sample metadata almost always included a de-identified subject ID, COVID-19 status, age in years and sex. Where available, HLA class I and class II types were taken from metadata supplied by the sample provider and were not determined by assay-based typing.

Collaborating institutions collected whole blood in K2EDTA tubes following their own protocols. For TCRbeta analysis, collaborator samples were shipped as frozen whole blood, as isolated PBMCs, or as DNA extracted from either sample type. The CDR3 holds 16 amino acids from the cysteine to the phenylalanine. Of all the DNA, just the CDR3 is kept, 48 bases in frame from base 1. From V the trimming removes 0 bases and from J it removes 5 bases, while the gene matches leave 9 bases of the junction unaccounted for. Reading the germline V gene gives CDR1 SGHDT and CDR2 YYEEEE. TCRbeta CDR3 regions were amplified from genomic DNA using the immunoSEQ Assay, a bias-controlled multiplex PCR. From the authors' description of their analysis: The number of nucleated cells in each sample was estimated from the amplification of reference gene primers within the assay. To quantify the absolute abundance of each unique TCRbeta CDR3 rearrangement, sequence reads were collapsed and filtered. Productive Simpson clonality was computed per sample as the square root of Simpson's diversity index over productive rearrangements. TCRdb stores this immuneACCESS table with in-frame sequences only. Part of the clones is absent; in the studies checked, under half of the shortfall reflects unresolved V genes, and no reason is known for the rest. The V and J calls and clone size come from that table; D and trimming were worked out from the DNA. The sample contains roughly 140,000 clones, 80% of them found a single time. The ten largest account for 0.5% to 0.65% of the sample.

What the research found in general, with its limitations: The amount of clinical and demographic metadata varied by source and participant and was provided uncurated.

With respect to this clone: The target of this receptor is not known. No clone much larger than this one lies a single base away; base qualities are absent.

The sequence was collected from a man aged 55 to 70 with acute or convalescent COVID-19. The rearranged chain carries TRBV5-6 and TRBJ2-5, and 8 bases in between align with TRBD1. Sequenced sample: peripheral blood. The CDR3 region: CASSLVGQGNGETQYF. The DNA reads as follows: TGTGCCAGCAGCTTGGTTGGACAGGGAAATGGGGAGACCCAGTACTTC.